The rows below give T cell receptor beta chains drawn from one sample of a study of T cell changes during pregnancy in multiple sclerosis. This table comes from immunoSEQ multiplex PCR, and its TCRdb copy is limited to in-frame clones, with some not included. The sample carries around 100,000 clones, around 90% recorded once. The sample here was peripheral blood, taken in the third trimester of pregnancy. Receptor source: a female donor with multiple sclerosis, enrolled in a pregnancy study. Both conserved end residues are part of each CDR3. Fields, in order: clone size, D gene, V gene, J gene, CDR3 DNA, CDR3 protein. A D gene is named only where the DNA matches it firmly. The size of a clone is reported for some rows only, either as once, few or many, or as a class for expanded clones.

once	TRBD2	TRBV10-1	TRBJ2-3	TGCGCCAGCAGTGATGGGACTAGCGGACGGGATACGCAGTATTTT	CASSDGTSGRDTQYF
-	TRBD2	TRBV28	TRBJ2-1	TGTGCCAGCAGTTCTAGAGACGGGACTAGCGGGAGTAAGCAGTTCTTC	CASSSRDGTSGSKQFF
-	TRBD1	TRBV11-2	TRBJ1-4	TGTGCCAGCAGCTTAGATCCGACAGGGGCACTGTTTTTT	CASSLDPTGALFF
-	TRBD1	TRBV6-1	TRBJ1-4	TGTGCCAGCAGTGTCAGGGGGCGAAGCGAAAAACTGTTTTTT	CASSVRGRSEKLFF
-	-	TRBV15	TRBJ1-4	TGTGCCACCAGCAGAGATCGAGTCGGGTCTAATGAAAAACTGTTTTTT	CATSRDRVGSNEKLFF
-	-	TRBV18	TRBJ1-1	TGTGCCAGCTCACCACTCCCGGGACTGAAGAACACTGAAGCTTTCTTT	CASSPLPGLKNTEAFF
-	-	TRBV12-5	TRBJ2-6	TGTGCTAGTGGTAGTAGCCGAGGACAAAGTCGGGCCAACGTCCTGACTTTC	CASGSSRGQSRANVLTF
-	TRBD2	TRBV18	TRBJ2-1	TGTGCCAGCTCACCCTTAGCGGGGGGGAACAATGAGCAGTTCTTC	CASSPLAGGNNEQFF
-	TRBD1	TRBV28	TRBJ1-3	TGTGCCAGCACGCAGGGGGGCAACTCTGGAAACACCATATATTTT	CASTQGGNSGNTIYF
-	-	TRBV9	TRBJ2-3	TGTGCCAGCAGTCCGCGGGGTAGCGGAAGCACAGATACGCAGTATTTT	CASSPRGSGSTDTQYF
-	TRBD1	TRBV27	TRBJ2-3	TGTGCCAGCACCGAACAGGGGGTTAGATTAGATACGCAGTATTTT	CASTEQGVRLDTQYF
-	-	TRBV19	TRBJ1-1	TGTGCCAGTAGTATAAGCTCTGGGGCCACTGAAGCTTTCTTT	CASSISSGATEAFF
-	-	TRBV5-1	TRBJ2-5	TGCGCCAGCAGCTCCGCTGCGGGAGAGACCCAGTACTTC	CASSSAAGETQYF
-	-	TRBV28	TRBJ1-5	TGTGCCAGCAGTTTAAGGTTTGGGAGGGATCAGCCCCAGCATTTT	CASSLRFGRDQPQHF
-	-	TRBV7-9	TRBJ2-7	TGTGCCAGCAGCTTCTACAGGGACGGCGAGCAGTACTTC	CASSFYRDGEQYF
-	TRBD2	TRBV11-3	TRBJ2-5	TGTGCCAGCAGCACAGGACTAGCGGGGGGGGAGACCCAGTACTTC	CASSTGLAGGETQYF
-	-	TRBV15	TRBJ1-3	TGTGCCACCAGCAGAGTATCGGGGACTTACTCTGGAAACACCATATATTTT	CATSRVSGTYSGNTIYF